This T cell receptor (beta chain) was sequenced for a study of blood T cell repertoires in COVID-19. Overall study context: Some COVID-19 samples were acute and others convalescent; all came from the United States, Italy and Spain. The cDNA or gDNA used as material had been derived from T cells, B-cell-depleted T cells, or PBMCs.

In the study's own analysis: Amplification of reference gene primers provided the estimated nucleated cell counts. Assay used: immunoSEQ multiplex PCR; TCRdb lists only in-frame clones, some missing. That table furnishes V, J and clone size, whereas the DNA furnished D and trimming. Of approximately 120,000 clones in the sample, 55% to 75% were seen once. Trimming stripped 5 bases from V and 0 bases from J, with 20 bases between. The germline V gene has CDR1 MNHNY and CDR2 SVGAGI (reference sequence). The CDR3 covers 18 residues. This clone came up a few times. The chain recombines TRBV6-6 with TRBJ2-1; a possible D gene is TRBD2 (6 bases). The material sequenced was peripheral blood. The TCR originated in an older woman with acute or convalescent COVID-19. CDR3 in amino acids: CASSPLRGSSNSYNEQFF. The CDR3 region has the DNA TGTGCCAGCAGTCCACTGCGGGGTTCCTCCAACTCCTACAATGAGCAGTTCTTC.